This T cell receptor beta chain is drawn from a study of blood T cells in healthy people across ages. Study results and limitations: The long-lived group displayed more naive CD4+ cells, plus higher diversity, than the aged donors did.

Trimming removed 9 bases from V and 1 base from J, with 9 bases in between. The CDR3 runs to 12 residues. Germline CDR1 and CDR2: LGHDT and YNNKEL (reference sequence). This clonotype was seen a few times. What it binds is unknown. A sample-barcoded 5' primer and a J-beta primer mix were used in a second PCR of about 6 to 11 cycles. TCRdb analysed the 5' RACE reads with MiXCR anew, one entry per CDR3 protein. The table lists roughly 800,000 distinct CDR3 sequences, roughly 24% of them singletons. The data were also submitted as part of a second study, on T cells of mothers and their children. That study adds: At a rate of approximately 1.5 ug per 15 ul, cDNA synthesis received all of the extracted RNA.

The receptor's source is a boy younger than 18 in good health. This chain joins TRBV3-1 and TRBJ2-5, with D maybe TRBD1 (6 bases). Sequences were obtained from blood. The CDR3 loop reads CASRDIQETQYF. Written as DNA, the CDR3 is TGTGCCAGTAGGGACATCCAAGAGACCCAGTACTTC.